Shown below are 16 T cell receptor beta chains from a single sample sequenced in a study of blood T cell repertoires in COVID-19. Assay used: immunoSEQ multiplex PCR; TCRdb lists only in-frame clones, some missing. The table has about 170,000 clones, approximately 86% seen once. The sequenced sample was peripheral blood. The receptors stem from a woman older than 75 with COVID-19, enrolled during active disease.

The chain uses TRBV3-1 (or the pseudogene TRBV3-2) and TRBJ2-7; TRBD2 matches 11 bases. Germline loops: CDR1 LGHDT, CDR2 YNNKEL (reference sequence). This CDR3 is 15 amino acids long. The trim removed 3 bases at V and 6 bases at J, leaving 7 bases unmatched. The CDR3 spells CASSQTTSGSSEQYF. In nucleotides, the CDR3 is TGTGCCAGCAGCCAGACTACTAGCGGGAGCAGCGAGCAGTACTTC.

A single count supports this clone. For the CDR3, the DNA is TGTGCCAGCAGTTATTATCTAGCGGAACGCCCCTACGAGCAGTACTTC. Its translation is CASSYYLAERPYEQYF. The gene calls are TRBV28 and TRBJ2-7; 7 nucleotides align to TRBD2. The CDR3 runs to 16 residues. V gave up 4 bases and J gave up 2 bases; unmatched junction bases: 11. The germline CDR1 and CDR2 sequences are MDHEN and SYDVKM. Together with reference TRBV28 and TRBJ2-7, the CDR3 gives the full variable domain: DVKVTQSSRYLVKRTGEKVFLECVQDMDHENMFWYRQDPGLGLRLIYFSYDVKMKEKGDIPEGYSVSREKKERFSLILESASTNQTSMYLCASSYYLAERPYEQYFGPGTRLTVT.

This chain connects TRBV2 to TRBJ2-3; D is undetermined. This CDR3 has 15 residues. V was trimmed by 5 bases and J by 4 bases, leaving 16 bases between them. Germline V CDR1 and CDR2: SNHLY, FYNNEI. DNA of the CDR3: TGTGCCAGCAGTTCCCGGTCCGGAGTGTCAGATACGCAGTATTTT. Translated: CASSSRSGVSDTQYF.

The chain recombines TRBV6-2 or TRBV6-3 with TRBJ2-5, with a weak D call TRBD2 (5 bases). Deletions cut 1 base from V and 3 bases from J, with 15 bases between. Germline V gives CDR1 MNHEY, CDR2 SVGEGT. The CDR3 spans 16 residues. In nucleotides, the CDR3 is TGTGCCAGCAGTTACTTGATCTCCGGGGTAAAAGAGACCCAGTACTTC. Amino acids: CASSYLISGVKETQYF.

The V and J genes are TRBV6-5 and TRBJ2-4, with 7 bases lining up with TRBD2. The germline V gene encodes CDR1 MNHEY and CDR2 SVGAGI. The CDR3 runs to 15 residues. The junction had 6 bases not matched to a gene; V was cut back by 5 bases and J by 2 bases. CDR3 in DNA: TGTGCCAGCAGTCTGAGCGGGATAACCAAAAACATTCAGTACTTC. Translating it yields CASSLSGITKNIQYF.

The chain links TRBV2 to TRBJ2-3; no clear D gene. CDR1 and CDR2 from the germline V gene are SNHLY and FYNNEI. Trimming removed 2 bases at V and 1 base at J, with 13 bases between. The length of the CDR3 is 16 residues. DNA of the CDR3: TGTGCCAGCAGTGAAATGGGTGGAGTGGGCACAGATACGCAGTATTTT. The encoded protein is CASSEMGGVGTDTQYF.

The genes are TRBV7-7 and TRBJ2-1; 9 nucleotides match TRBD2. This CDR3 contains 15 residues. V dropped 1 base and J dropped 7; count of bases not matched to a gene: 5. Germline assignment: CDR1 SSHAT and CDR2 FNYEAQ (reference sequence). Written as DNA, the CDR3 is TGTGCCAGCAGCTTAGGACTAGCGGCCCCTAATGAGCAGTTCTTC. Its translation: CASSLGLAAPNEQFF.

The CDR3 protein is CASSLDPGGETQYF. The CDR3 DNA is TGCGCCAGCAGCTTGGATCCAGGGGGGGAGACCCAGTACTTC. The chain employs TRBV5-1 and TRBJ2-5, with D perhaps matching TRBD1 (7 bases). V was cut by 0 bases and J by 5 bases, with 11 bases left in between. The germline gives CDR1 SGHRS, CDR2 YFSETQ. CDR3 length equals 14 residues.

The rearrangement joins TRBV6-5 to TRBJ1-5; no clear D. The CDR3 runs to 12 residues. V gave up 6 bases and J gave up 8 bases, with 11 bases separating them. Germline-derived CDR1 and CDR2 are MNHEY and SVGAGI. CDR3: CASRDGNEPQHF. CDR3 sequence (DNA): TGTGCCAGCAGAGACGGGAATGAGCCCCAGCATTTT.

V and J are TRBV7-2 and TRBJ1-6; 10 bases line up with TRBD1. Germline V gene lookup returns CDR1 SGHTA and CDR2 FQGNSA. This CDR3 is 14 amino acids long. V gave up 5 bases and J gave up 7 bases; unmatched junction bases: 2. In DNA form, the CDR3 reads TGTGCCAGCAGCGCGGACAGGGGGAATTCACCCCTCCACTTT. Translation: CASSADRGNSPLHF.

This chain joins TRBV5-1 and TRBJ2-4, with D possibly TRBD2 on 5 matching bases. V lost 4 bases, J lost 8 bases, and 16 bases lay in between. Germline V gene sequence: CDR1 SGHRS, CDR2 YFSETQ. The length of the CDR3 is 14 residues. The CDR3 is CASSPHAGLDIQYF. CDR3 DNA sequence: TGCGCCAGCAGCCCCCATGCGGGTCTCGACATTCAGTACTTC.

The rearrangement uses TRBV29-1 and TRBJ1-1; maybe TRBD1 (6 bases). Trimming pared 5 bases from V and 1 base from J, leaving 8 bases between. CDR1 is SQVTM, CDR2 ANQGSEA, per germline. The CDR3 sequence is 12 residues long. CDR3 in amino acids: CSVKQGNTEAFF. In DNA, the CDR3 is TGCAGCGTTAAACAGGGGAACACTGAAGCTTTCTTT.

The J gene is TRBJ1-2, the V gene TRBV28; D gene unclear. The germline V gene encodes CDR1 MDHEN and CDR2 SYDVKM. V dropped 6 bases and J dropped 8 bases, with 16 bases sitting between them. This CDR3 comprises 13 residues. The CDR3: CASRVGKTGGYTF. CDR3 bases: TGTGCCAGCAGAGTCGGGAAAACCGGGGGCTACACCTTC.

V and J are TRBV5-4 and TRBJ1-4; D gene ambiguous. Germline V CDR1 and CDR2: SGHNT, YYREEE (reference sequence). This CDR3 region has 13 residues. Between the trimmed V and J ends, which lost 5 bases and 0 bases, there was a span of 5 bases. The CDR3 DNA is TGTGCCAGCAGTCTTGCAACTAATGAAAAACTGTTTTTT. It encodes CASSLATNEKLFF.

This chain links TRBV6-1 with TRBJ1-1; D gene uncertain. Germline-derived CDR1 and CDR2 are MNHNS and SASEGT. The CDR3 spans 12 residues. Trimming removed 2 bases from V and 3 bases from J, with 4 bases in between. The DNA for the CDR3 is TGTGCCAGCAGTGAACATTACACTGAAGCTTTCTTT. The encoded protein is CASSEHYTEAFF.

V gene TRBV28 combines with J gene TRBJ2-1, with D tentatively TRBD2 (5 bases). The V end lost 5 bases, the J end lost 10 bases, and 12 bases lay between the germline ends. CDR3 length equals 12 residues. Germline loops: CDR1 MDHEN, CDR2 SYDVKM. The CDR3 spells CASSPDFWEQFF. CDR3 sequence (DNA): TGTGCCAGCAGTCCGGACTTCTGGGAGCAGTTCTTC.